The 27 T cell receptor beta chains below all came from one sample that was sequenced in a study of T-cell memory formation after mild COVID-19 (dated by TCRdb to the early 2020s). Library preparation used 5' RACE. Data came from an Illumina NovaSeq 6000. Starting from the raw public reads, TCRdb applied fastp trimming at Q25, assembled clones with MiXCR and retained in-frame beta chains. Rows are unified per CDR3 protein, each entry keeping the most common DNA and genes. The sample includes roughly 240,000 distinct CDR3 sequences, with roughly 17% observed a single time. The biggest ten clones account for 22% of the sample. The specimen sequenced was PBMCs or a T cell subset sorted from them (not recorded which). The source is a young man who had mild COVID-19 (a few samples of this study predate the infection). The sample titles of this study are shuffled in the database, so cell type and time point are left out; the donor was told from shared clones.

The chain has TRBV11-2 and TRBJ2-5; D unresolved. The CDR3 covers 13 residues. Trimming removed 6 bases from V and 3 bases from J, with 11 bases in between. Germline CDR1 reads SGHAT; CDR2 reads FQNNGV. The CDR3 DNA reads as TGTGCCAGCAGTTCCCCCGTAAAAGAGACCCAGTACTTC. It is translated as CASSSPVKETQYF.

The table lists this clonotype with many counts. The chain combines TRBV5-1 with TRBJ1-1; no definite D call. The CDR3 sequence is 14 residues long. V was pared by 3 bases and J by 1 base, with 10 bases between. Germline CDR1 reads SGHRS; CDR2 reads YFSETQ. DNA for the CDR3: TGCGCCAGCAGCTCCCTCCCACAGAACACTGAAGCTTTCTTT. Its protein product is CASSSLPQNTEAFF. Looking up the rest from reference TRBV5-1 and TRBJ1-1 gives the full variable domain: KAGVTQTPRYLIKTRGQQVTLSCSPISGHRSVSWYQQTPGQGLQFLFEYFSETQRNKGNFPGRFSGRQFSNSRSEMNVSTLELGDSALYLCASSSLPQNTEAFFGQGTRLTVV.

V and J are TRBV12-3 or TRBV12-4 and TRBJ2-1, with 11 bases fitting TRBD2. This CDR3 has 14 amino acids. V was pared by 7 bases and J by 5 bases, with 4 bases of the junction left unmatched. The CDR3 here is CASTRTSGHNEQFF. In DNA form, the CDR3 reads TGTGCCAGCACCCGGACTAGCGGGCACAATGAGCAGTTCTTC.

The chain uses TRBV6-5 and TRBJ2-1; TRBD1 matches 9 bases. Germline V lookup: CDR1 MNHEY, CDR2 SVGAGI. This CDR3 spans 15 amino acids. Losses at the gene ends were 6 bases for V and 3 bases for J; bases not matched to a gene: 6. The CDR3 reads CASSLDRGFYNEQFF. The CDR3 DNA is TGTGCCAGCAGCCTAGACAGGGGGTTCTACAATGAGCAGTTCTTC.

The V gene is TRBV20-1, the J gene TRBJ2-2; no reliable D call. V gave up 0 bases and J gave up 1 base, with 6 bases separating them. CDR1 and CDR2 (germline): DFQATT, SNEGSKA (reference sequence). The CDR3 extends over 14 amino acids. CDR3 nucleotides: TGCAGTGCTAGAGAAGAACAGAACACCGGGGAGCTGTTTTTT. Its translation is CSAREEQNTGELFF.

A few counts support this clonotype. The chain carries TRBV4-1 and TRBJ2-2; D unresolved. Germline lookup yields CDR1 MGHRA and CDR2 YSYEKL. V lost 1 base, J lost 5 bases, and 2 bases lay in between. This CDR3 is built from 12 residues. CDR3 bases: TGCGCCAGCAGCCAAGTTACCGGGGAGCTGTTTTTT. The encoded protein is CASSQVTGELFF.

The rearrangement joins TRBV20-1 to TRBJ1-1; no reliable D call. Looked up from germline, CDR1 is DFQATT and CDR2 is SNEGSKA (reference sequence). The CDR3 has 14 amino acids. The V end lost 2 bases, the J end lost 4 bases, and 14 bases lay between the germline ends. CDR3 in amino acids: CSARSLLGITEAFF. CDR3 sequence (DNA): TGCAGTGCTAGATCTCTTTTAGGGATCACTGAAGCTTTCTTT.

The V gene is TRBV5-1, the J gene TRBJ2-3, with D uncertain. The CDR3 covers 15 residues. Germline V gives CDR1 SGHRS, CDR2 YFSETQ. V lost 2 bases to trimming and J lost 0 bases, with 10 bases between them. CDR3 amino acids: CASSFWTISTDTQYF. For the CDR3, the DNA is TGCGCCAGCAGCTTCTGGACCATTAGCACAGATACGCAGTATTTT.

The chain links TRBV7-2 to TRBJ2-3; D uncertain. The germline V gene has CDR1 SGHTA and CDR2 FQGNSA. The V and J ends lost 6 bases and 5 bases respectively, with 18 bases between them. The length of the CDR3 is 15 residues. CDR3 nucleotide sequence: TGTGCCAGCAGGGCTTTCGTACTGGACCAAGATACGCAGTATTTT. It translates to CASRAFVLDQDTQYF.

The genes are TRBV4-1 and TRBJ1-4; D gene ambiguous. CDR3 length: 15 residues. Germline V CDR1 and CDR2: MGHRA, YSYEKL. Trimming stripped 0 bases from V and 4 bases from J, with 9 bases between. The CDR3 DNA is TGCGCCAGCAGCCAAGAGGCTGGAAATAATGAAAAACTGTTTTTT. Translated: CASSQEAGNNEKLFF.

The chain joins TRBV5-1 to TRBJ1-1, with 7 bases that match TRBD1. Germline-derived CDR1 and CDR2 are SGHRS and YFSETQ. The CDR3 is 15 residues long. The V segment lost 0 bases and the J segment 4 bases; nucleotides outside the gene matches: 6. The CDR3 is CASSLVPGTATEAFF. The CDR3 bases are TGCGCCAGCAGCTTGGTACCAGGGACAGCCACTGAAGCTTTCTTT.

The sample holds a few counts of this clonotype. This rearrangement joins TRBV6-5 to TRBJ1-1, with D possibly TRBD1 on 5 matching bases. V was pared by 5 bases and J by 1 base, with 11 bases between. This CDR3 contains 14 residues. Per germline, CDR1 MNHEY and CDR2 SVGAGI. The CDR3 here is CASSPGVTNTEAFF. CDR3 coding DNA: TGTGCCAGCAGTCCGGGGGTTACGAACACTGAAGCTTTCTTT.

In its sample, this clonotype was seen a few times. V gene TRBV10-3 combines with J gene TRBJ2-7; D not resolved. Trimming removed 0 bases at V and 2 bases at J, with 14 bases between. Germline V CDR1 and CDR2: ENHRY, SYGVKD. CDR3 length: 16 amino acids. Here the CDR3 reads CAISESEQIGTYEQYF. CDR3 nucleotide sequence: TGTGCCATCAGTGAGTCAGAACAGATTGGTACCTACGAGCAGTACTTC.

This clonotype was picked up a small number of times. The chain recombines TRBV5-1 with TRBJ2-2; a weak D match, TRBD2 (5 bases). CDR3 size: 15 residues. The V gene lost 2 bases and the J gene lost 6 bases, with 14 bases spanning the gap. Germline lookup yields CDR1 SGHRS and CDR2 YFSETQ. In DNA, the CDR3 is TGCGCCAGCAGCTTAGGCGGGCTAACCGCCGGGGAGCTGTTTTTT. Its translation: CASSLGGLTAGELFF.

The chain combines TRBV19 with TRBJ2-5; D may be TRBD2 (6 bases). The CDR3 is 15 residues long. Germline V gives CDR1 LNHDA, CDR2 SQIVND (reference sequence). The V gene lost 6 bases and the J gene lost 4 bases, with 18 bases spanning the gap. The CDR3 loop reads CASRRGGLHSETQYF. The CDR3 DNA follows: TGTGCCAGTAGGCGAGGAGGGTTACACTCAGAGACCCAGTACTTC.

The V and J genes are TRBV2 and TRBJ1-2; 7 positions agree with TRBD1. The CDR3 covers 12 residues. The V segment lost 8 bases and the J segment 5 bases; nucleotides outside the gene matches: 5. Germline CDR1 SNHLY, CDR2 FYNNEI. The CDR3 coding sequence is TGTGCCAGCGACAGGGAGGGTTATGGCTACACCTTC. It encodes CASDREGYGYTF.

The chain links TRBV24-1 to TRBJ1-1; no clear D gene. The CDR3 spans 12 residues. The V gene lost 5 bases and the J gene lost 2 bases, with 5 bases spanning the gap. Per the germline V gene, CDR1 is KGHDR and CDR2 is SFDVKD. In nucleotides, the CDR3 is TGTGCCACCAGTGCGTCCAACACTGAAGCTTTCTTT. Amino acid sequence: CATSASNTEAFF.

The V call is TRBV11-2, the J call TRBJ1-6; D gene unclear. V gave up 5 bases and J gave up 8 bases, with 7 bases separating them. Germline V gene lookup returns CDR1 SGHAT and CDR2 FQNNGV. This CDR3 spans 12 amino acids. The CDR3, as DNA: TGTGCCAGCAGCGAGAGTGATTCACCCCTCCACTTT. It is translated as CASSESDSPLHF.

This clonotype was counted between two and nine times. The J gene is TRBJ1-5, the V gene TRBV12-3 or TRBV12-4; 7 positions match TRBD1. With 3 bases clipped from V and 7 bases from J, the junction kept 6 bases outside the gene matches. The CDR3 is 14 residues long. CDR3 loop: CASSFEGGWQPQHF. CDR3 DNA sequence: TGTGCCAGCAGTTTTGAAGGGGGCTGGCAGCCCCAGCATTTT.

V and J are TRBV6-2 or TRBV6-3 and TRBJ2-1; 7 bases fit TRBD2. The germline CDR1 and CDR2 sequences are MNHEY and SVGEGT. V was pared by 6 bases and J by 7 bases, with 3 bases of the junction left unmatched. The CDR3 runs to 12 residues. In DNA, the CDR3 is TGTGCCAGCAGATTAGCGGGTAATGAGCAGTTCTTC. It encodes CASRLAGNEQFF.

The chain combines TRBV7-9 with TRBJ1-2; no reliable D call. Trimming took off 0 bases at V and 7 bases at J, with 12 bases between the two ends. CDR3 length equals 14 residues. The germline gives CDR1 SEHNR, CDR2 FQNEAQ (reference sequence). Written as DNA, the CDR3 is TGTGCCAGCAGCTTAGCGCTCGGGTCCTCTGGCTACACCTTC. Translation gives CASSLALGSSGYTF.

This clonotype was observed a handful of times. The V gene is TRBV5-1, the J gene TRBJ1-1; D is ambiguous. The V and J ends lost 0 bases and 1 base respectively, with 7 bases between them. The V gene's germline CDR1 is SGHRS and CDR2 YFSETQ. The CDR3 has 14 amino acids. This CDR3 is CASSLDGRNTEAFF. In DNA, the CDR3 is TGCGCCAGCAGCTTGGATGGGCGGAACACTGAAGCTTTCTTT. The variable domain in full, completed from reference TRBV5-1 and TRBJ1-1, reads KAGVTQTPRYLIKTRGQQVTLSCSPISGHRSVSWYQQTPGQGLQFLFEYFSETQRNKGNFPGRFSGRQFSNSRSEMNVSTLELGDSALYLCASSLDGRNTEAFFGQGTRLTVV.

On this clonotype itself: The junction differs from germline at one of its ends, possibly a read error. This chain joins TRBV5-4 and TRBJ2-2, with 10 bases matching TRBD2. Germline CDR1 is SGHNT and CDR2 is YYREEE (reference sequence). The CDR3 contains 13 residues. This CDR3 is CASSLEAGGELFF. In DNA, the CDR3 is TGTGCCAGCAGCTTGGAAGCGGGGGGGGAGCTTTTTTTT.

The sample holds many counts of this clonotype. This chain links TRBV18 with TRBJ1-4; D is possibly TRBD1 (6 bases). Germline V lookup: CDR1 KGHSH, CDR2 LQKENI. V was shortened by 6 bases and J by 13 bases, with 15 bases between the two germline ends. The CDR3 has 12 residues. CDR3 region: CASSQEQTGLFF. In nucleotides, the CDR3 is TGTGCCAGCTCCCAGGAGCAGACAGGACTGTTTTTT.

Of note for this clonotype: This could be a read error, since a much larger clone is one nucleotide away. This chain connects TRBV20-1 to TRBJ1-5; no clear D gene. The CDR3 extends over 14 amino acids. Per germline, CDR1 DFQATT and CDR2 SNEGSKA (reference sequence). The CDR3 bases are TGCAGTGCTAGAGGCTGGGGAGGCAATCAGCCCAAGCATTTT. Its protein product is CSARGWGGNQPKHF.

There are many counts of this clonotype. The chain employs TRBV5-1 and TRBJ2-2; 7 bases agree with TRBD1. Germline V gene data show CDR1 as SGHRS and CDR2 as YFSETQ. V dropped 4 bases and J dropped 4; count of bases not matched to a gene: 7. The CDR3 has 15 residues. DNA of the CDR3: TGCGCCAGCAGCACCTCGACAGGGAGCACCGGGGAGCTGTTTTTT. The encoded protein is CASSTSTGSTGELFF.

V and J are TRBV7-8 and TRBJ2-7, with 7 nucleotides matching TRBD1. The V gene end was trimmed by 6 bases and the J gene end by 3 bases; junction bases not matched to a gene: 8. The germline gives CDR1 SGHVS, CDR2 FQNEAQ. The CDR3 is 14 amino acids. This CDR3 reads CASSLGGAGYEQYF. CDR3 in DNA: TGTGCCAGCAGTCTAGGGGGCGCAGGCTACGAGCAGTACTTC.